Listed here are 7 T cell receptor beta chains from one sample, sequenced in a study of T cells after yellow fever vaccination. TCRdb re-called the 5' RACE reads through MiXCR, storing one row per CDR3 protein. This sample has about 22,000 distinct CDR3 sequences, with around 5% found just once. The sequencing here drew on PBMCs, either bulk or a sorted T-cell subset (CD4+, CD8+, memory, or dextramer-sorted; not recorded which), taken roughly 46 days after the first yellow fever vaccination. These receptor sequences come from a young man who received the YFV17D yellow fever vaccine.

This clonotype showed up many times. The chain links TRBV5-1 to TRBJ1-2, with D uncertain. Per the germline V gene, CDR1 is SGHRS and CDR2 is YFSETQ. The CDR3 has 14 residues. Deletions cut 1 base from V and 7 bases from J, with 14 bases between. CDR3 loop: CASSLSQAGGGYTF. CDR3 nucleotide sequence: TGCGCCAGCAGCTTGAGTCAGGCGGGCGGTGGCTACACCTTC. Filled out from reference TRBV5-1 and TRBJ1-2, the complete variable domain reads KAGVTQTPRYLIKTRGQQVTLSCSPISGHRSVSWYQQTPGQGLQFLFEYFSETQRNKGNFPGRFSGRQFSNSRSEMNVSTLELGDSALYLCASSLSQAGGGYTFGSGTRLTVV.

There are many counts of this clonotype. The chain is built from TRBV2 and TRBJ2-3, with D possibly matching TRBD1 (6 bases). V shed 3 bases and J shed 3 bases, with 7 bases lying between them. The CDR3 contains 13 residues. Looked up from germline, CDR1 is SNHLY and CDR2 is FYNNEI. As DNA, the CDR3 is TGTGCCAGCAGTGACCAGGGGACAGATACGCAGTATTTT. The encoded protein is CASSDQGTDTQYF.

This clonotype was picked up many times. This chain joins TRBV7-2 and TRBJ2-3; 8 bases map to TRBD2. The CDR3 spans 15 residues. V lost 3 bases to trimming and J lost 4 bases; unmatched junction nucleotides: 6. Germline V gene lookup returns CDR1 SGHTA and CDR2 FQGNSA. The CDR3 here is CASSFSGGAPDTQYF. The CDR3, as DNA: TGTGCCAGCAGCTTTTCCGGGGGGGCCCCAGATACGCAGTATTTT.

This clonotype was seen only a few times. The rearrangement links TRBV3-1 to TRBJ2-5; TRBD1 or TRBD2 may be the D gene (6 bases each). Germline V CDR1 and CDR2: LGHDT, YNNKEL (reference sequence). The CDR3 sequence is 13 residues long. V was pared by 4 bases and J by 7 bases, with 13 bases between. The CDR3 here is CASSRRGMGTQYF. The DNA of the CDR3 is TGTGCCAGCAGCCGGAGGGGGATGGGGACCCAGTACTTC.

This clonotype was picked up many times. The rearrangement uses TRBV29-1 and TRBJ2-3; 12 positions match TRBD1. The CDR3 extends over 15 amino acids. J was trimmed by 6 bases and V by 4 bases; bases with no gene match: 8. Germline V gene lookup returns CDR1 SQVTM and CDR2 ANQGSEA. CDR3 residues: CSVAFGTGGPDTQYF. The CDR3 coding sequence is TGCAGCGTTGCCTTCGGGACAGGGGGCCCGGATACGCAGTATTTT.

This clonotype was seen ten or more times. DNA for the CDR3: TGCGCCAGCAGCCAATTAGCCCGCCTACTGCGCGAGGAAAAACTGTTTTTT. Encoded protein: CASSQLARLLREEKLFF. This rearrangement joins TRBV4-1 to TRBJ1-4; no clear D gene. Germline V gives CDR1 MGHRA, CDR2 YSYEKL. Between the trimmed V and J ends, which lost 2 bases and 8 bases, there was a span of 21 bases. This CDR3 has 17 amino acids.

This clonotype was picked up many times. The CDR3 DNA is TGTGCCAGCGTATCCACCAACACCCCCTCTTATCCGCAGTATTTT. It yields the protein CASVSTNTPSYPQYF. The gene calls are TRBV12-3 or TRBV12-4 and TRBJ2-3, with D uncertain. This CDR3 is 15 amino acids long. V dropped 8 bases and J dropped 10 bases, with 25 bases sitting between them.